This T cell receptor beta chain was observed in a study of PD-1 blockade in classical Hodgkin lymphoma. Using immunoSEQ multiplex PCR, the repertoire was profiled, and TCRdb retains in-frame clones only, with some absent. The repertoire holds 25,000 to 30,000 clones, with about 80% as singletons. V was clipped by 3 bases and J by 1 base, with 4 bases between them. The CDR3 totals 13 residues. Germline V gene data show CDR1 as ENHRY and CDR2 as SYGVKD. Time point defined: cycle 4 day 1 (C4D1), after 6 weeks of nivolumab. Patients all relapsed after autologous stem cell transplantation, and there was variation in brentuximab vedotin exposure.

The sample in question was peripheral blood mononuclear cells (PBMCs), obtained before the fourth cycle of nivolumab. The sequence derives from a human donor with classical Hodgkin lymphoma. J is TRBJ1-5 and V is TRBV10-3, with D unresolved. This CDR3 is CAISESSNQPQHF. As DNA, the CDR3 is TGTGCCATCAGTGAATCGAGCAATCAGCCCCAGCATTTT.